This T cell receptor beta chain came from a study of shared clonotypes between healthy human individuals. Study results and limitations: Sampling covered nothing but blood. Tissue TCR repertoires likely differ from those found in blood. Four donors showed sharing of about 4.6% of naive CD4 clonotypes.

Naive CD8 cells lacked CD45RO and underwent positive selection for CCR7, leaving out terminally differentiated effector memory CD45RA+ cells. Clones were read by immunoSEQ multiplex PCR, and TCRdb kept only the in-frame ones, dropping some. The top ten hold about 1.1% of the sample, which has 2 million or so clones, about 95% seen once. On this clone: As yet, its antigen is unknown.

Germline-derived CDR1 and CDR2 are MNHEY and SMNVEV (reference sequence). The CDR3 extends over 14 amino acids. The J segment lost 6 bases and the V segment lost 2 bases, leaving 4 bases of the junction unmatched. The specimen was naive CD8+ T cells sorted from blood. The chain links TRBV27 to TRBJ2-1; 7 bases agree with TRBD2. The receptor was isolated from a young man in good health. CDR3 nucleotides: TGTGCCAGCAGTTTACGCCTAGCGGCCAATGAGCAGTTCTTC. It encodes CASSLRLAANEQFF.